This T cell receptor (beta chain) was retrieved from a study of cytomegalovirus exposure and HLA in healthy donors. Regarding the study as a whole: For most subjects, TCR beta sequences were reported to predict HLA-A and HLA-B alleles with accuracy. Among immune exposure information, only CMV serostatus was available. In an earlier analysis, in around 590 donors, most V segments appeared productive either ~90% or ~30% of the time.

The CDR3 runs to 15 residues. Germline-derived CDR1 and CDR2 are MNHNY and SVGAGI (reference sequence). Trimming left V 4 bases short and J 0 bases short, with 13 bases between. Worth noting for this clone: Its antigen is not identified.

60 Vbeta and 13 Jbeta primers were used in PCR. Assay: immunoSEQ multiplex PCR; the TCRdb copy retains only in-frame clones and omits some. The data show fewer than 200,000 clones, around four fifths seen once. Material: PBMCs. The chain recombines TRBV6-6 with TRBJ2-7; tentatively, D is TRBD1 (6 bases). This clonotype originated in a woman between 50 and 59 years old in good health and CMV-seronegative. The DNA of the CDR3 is TGTGCCAGCAGTTCACAGGGAGAGGGCTCCTACGAGCAGTACTTC. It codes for CASSSQGEGSYEQYF.